These T cell receptor beta chains were read from a single sample in a study of a mutant IDH1 vaccine in newly diagnosed glioma. Generated by immunoSEQ multiplex PCR, the TCRdb table keeps only in-frame clones and is missing some. The sample yields roughly 71,000 clones, around 85% seen once. This specimen consisted of PBMCs, obtained from a glioma patient treated with radiotherapy, temozolomide or both. Receptors were obtained from a man aged 30 to 45 with glioma. Both conserved end residues are part of each CDR3. Fields, in order: clone size, D gene, V gene, J gene, CDR3 DNA, CDR3 protein. A D gene is named only where the DNA matches it firmly. Rows give clone size only sometimes, using once, few, many, or a class for an expanded clone.

.	.	TRBV19	TRBJ2-7	TGTGCCAGTAGTGCGGACAGCTCCTACGAGCAGTACTTC	CASSADSSYEQYF
.	.	TRBV10-2	TRBJ1-2	TGCGCCAGCAGTGAGTCGAAGATGTTTCTTTCAGCTAACTATGGCTACACCTTC	CASSESKMFLSANYGYTF
.	TRBD1	TRBV7-7	TRBJ2-3	TGTGCCAGCAGCTTAGGGGGACAGGGTAGCACAGATACGCAGTATTTT	CASSLGGQGSTDTQYF
.	.	TRBV28	TRBJ1-6	TGTGCCAGCAGTTTATACACAGGGAGCTCCTATAATTCACCCCTCCACTTT	CASSLYTGSSYNSPLHF
.	.	TRBV18	TRBJ1-6	TGTGCCAGCTCACCAATAGACAGTAATTCACCCCTCCACTTT	CASSPIDSNSPLHF
.	.	TRBV7-9	TRBJ2-3	TGTGCCAGCAGCTTTCTTCCCTTTGGAGAGGGGACAGATACGCAGTATTTT	CASSFLPFGEGTDTQYF
few	.	TRBV5-1	TRBJ1-4	TGCGCCAGCAGCCTTAGTGGGAGCATCAATGAAAAACTGTTTTTT	CASSLSGSINEKLFF
.	.	TRBV12-5	TRBJ1-1	TGTGCTAGTGGGATTTCTGAAGCTTTCTTT	CASGISEAFF
.	TRBD1	TRBV23-1	TRBJ1-5	TGCGCCAGCAGTCATCGCGGGACAGTTAGCAATCAGCCCCAGCATTTT	CASSHRGTVSNQPQHF
.	.	TRBV12-5	TRBJ2-7	TGTGCTAGTGGTGTCACCCCTCGCCAGGGAAACTCCTACGAGCAGTACTTC	CASGVTPRQGNSYEQYF
.	TRBD2	TRBV10-1	TRBJ2-5	TGCGCCAGCAGTACGGGACTAGCGGGTCGAGAGACCCAGTACTTC	CASSTGLAGRETQYF
.	.	TRBV6-5	TRBJ2-6	TGTGCCAGCAGTTACTCGAGGGAGGTCCTGACTTTC	CASSYSREVLTF
once	TRBD1	TRBV5-5	TRBJ1-4	TGTGCCAGCAGCCGACAGGGACATTCAACTAATGAAAAACTGTTTTTT	CASSRQGHSTNEKLFF
.	.	TRBV16	TRBJ1-1	TGTGCCAGCAGCCCACCCACGAACACTGAAGCTTTCTTT	CASSPPTNTEAFF
.	TRBD1	TRBV5-5	TRBJ2-5	TGTGCCAGCAGCTATGCAGGGACAGGGGGCTGGGAGACCCAGTACTTC	CASSYAGTGGWETQYF
.	.	TRBV18	TRBJ2-5	TGTGCCAGCTCACCACGGGCAGGCAGAGAGACCCAGTACTTC	CASSPRAGRETQYF
.	.	TRBV2	TRBJ2-1	TGTGCCAGCAGCGACGACTACCGTGAGCAGTTCTTC	CASSDDYREQFF
.	.	TRBV6-1	TRBJ1-5	TGTGCCCTTGAACCCCCTCGGATCTCCAATCAGCCCCAGCATTTT	CALEPPRISNQPQHF